This TCR beta chain originates from a study of T cells in Graves' hyperthyroidism and ophthalmopathy. Amplified TCR beta CDR3 regions came from RNA transcripts. HTBI primers were employed in a first-round RT-PCR of the TCR CDR3. MiXCR was run by TCRdb on the multiplex PCR reads, yielding one entry per CDR3 protein. This repertoire shows about 350,000 distinct CDR3 sequences, approximately 14% found once; its top ten account for around 24%. Deletions cut 3 bases from V and 5 bases from J, with 19 bases between. Looked up from germline, CDR1 is GTSNPN and CDR2 is SVGIG (reference sequence). The CDR3 length is 16 residues.

The source is a woman in her thirties with Graves' hyperthyroidism. V usage is TRBV30 and J usage is TRBJ2-2; maybe TRBD1 (6 bases). The specimen was blood. DNA of the CDR3: TGTGCCTGGAGCCAAGTACAGGGAAGGACAACCGGGGAGCTGTTTTTT. Protein product: CAWSQVQGRTTGELFF.